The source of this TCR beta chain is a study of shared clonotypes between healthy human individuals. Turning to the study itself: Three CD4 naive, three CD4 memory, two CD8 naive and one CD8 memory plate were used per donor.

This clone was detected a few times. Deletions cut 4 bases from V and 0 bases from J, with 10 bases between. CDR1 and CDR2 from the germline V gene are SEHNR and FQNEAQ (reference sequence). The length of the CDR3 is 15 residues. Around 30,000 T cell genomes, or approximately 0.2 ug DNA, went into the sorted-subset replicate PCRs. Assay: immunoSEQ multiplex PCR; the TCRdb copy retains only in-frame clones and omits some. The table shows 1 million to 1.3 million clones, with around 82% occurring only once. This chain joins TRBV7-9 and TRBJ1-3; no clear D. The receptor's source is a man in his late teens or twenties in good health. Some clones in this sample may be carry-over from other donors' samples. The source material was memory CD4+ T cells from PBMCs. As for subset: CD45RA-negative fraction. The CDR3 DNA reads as TGTGCCAGCAGCTCCGCCTGGAGCTCTGGAAACACCATATATTTT. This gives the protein CASSSAWSSGNTIYF.